What follows describes a single T cell receptor (beta chain). The record originates from a study of blood T cell repertoires in COVID-19. Study summary: T cells, B-cell-depleted T cells, or PBMCs supplied cDNA or gDNA.

Trimming left V 2 bases short and J 2 bases short, with 12 bases between. Germline loops: CDR1 SGHTA, CDR2 FQGNSA. This CDR3 has 15 amino acids. Participant-reported clinical history was the basis for cohort assignment. Study processing details: Amplification of reference gene primers provided the estimated nucleated cell counts. Sequenced by immunoSEQ multiplex PCR; TCRdb stores in-frame clones only, minus some. V and J calls and clone size are given by that table; D and trimming were obtained from the DNA. The sample includes 120,000 to 150,000 clones, roughly 84% of them seen just once. The specimen was PBMCs or T cells enriched from blood (not recorded which). The TCR comes from a woman aged 45-65 years who had been exposed to COVID-19. The V gene is TRBV7-2, the J gene TRBJ1-1, with a tentative D call TRBD1 (5 bases). CDR3 in DNA: TGTGCCAGCAGCTTATCCCGGGGGGTAAACACTGAAGCTTTCTTT. Its protein product is CASSLSRGVNTEAFF.